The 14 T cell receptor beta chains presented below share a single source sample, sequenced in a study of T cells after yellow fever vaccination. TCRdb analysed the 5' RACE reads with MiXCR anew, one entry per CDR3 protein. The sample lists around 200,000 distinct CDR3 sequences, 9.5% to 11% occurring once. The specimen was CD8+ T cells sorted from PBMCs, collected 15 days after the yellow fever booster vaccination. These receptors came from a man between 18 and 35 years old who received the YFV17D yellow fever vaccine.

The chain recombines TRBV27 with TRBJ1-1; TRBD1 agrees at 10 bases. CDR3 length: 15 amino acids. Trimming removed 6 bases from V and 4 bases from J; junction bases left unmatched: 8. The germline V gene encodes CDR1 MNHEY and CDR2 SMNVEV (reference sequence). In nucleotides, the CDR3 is TGTGCCAGCAGGACGACAGGGGGCGCCCTCACTGAAGCTTTCTTT. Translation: CASRTTGGALTEAFF.

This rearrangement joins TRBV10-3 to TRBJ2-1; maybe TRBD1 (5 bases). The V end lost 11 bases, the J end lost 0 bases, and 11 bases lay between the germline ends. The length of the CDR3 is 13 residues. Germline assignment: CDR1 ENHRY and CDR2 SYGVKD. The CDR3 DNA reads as TGTGCCTCAAGAGACAGCTCCTACAATGAGCAGTTCTTC. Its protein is CASRDSSYNEQFF.

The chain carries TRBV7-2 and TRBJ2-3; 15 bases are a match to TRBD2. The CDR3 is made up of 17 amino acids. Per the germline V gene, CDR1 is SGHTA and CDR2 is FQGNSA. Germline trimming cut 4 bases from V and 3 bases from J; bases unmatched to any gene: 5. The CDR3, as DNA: TGTGCCAGCAGCTCTAGGACTAGCGGGGGGGTGACAGATACGCAGTATTTT. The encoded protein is CASSSRTSGGVTDTQYF. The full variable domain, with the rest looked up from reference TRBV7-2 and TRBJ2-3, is GAGVSQSPSNKVTEKGKDVELRCDPISGHTALYWYRQSLGQGLEFLIYFQGNSAPDKSGLPSDRFSAERTGGSVSTLTIQRTQQEDSAVYLCASSSRTSGGVTDTQYFGPGTRLTVL.

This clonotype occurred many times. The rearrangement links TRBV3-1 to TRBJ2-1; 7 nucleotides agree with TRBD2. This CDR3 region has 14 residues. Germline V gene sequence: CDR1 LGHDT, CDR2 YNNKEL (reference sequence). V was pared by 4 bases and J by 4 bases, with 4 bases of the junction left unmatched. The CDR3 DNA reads TGTGCCAGCAGCCGAGGAGCGGGGTACAATGAGCAGTTCTTC. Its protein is CASSRGAGYNEQFF.

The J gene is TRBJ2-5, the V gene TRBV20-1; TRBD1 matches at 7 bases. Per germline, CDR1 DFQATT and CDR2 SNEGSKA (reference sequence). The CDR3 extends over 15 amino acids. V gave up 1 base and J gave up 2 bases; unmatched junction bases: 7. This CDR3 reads CSARGQQGPQETQYF. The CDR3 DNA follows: TGCAGTGCTAGAGGTCAACAGGGGCCACAAGAGACCCAGTACTTC.

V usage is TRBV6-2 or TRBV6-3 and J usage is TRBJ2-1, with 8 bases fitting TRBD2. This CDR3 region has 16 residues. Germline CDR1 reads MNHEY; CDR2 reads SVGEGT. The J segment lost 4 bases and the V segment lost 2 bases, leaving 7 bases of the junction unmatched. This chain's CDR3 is CASSYTGSGGYNEQFF. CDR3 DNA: TGTGCCAGCAGTTACACCGGTTCGGGGGGGTACAATGAGCAGTTCTTC.

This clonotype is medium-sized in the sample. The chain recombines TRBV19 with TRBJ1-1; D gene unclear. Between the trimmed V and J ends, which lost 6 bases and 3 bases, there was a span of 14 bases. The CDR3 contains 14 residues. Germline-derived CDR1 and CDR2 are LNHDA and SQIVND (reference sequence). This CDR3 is CASRSAGPYTEAFF. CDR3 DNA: TGTGCCAGTAGGAGTGCTGGGCCCTACACTGAAGCTTTCTTT.

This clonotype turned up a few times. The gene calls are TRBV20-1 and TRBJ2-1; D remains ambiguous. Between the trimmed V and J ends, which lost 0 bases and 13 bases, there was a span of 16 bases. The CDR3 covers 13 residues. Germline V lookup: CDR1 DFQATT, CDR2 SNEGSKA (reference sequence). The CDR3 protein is CSARDPAARNQFF. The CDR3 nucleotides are TGCAGTGCTAGAGATCCCGCAGCGAGAAATCAGTTCTTC.

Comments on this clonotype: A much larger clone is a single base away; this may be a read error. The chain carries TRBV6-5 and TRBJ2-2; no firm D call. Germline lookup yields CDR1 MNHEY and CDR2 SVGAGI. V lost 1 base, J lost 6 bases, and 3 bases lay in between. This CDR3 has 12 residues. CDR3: CASSYWPGELFF. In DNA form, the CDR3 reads TGTGCCAGCAGTTACTGGCCCGGGGAGCTGTTTTTT.

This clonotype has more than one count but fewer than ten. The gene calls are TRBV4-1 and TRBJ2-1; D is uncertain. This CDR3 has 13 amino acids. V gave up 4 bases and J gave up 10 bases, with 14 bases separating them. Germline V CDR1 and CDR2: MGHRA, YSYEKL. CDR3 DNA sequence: TGCGCCAGCAGCCGAAGGAATGACTTAGAGCAGTTCTTC. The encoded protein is CASSRRNDLEQFF.

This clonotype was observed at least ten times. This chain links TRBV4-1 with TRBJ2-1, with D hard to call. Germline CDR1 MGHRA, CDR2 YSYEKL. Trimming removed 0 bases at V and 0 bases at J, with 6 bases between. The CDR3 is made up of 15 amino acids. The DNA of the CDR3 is TGCGCCAGCAGCCAAGAAAAGAGCTCCTACAATGAGCAGTTCTTC. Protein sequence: CASSQEKSSYNEQFF.

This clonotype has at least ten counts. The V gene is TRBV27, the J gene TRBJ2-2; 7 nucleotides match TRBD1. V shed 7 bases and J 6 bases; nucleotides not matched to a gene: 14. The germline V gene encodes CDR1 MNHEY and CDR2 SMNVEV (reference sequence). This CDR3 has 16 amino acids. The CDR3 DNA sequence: TGTGCCAGCACCCCGACAGGGTTGGTATCGGCCGGGGAGCTGTTTTTT. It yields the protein CASTPTGLVSAGELFF.

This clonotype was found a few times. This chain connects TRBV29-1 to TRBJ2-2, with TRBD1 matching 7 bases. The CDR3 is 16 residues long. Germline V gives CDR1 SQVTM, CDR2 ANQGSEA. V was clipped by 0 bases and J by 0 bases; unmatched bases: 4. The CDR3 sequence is CSVEDPDRTNTGELFF. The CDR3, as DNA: TGCAGCGTTGAAGACCCGGACAGGACGAACACCGGGGAGCTGTTTTTT.

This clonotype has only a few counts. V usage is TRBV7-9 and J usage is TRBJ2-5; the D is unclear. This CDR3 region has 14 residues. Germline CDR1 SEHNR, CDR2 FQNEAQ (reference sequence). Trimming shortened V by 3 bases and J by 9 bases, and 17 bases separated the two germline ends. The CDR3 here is CASSLIRSHFPQYF. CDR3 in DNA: TGTGCCAGCAGCTTGATCAGGTCCCATTTTCCCCAGTACTTC.